These 15 T cell receptor beta chains share one sample of origin, sequenced in a study of identical twins. From the 5' RACE reads, TCRdb called clonotypes with MiXCR, one entry per CDR3 protein. The sample records a few hundred thousand distinct CDR3 sequences, 13% to 15% being singletons. The same specimen was also included in a second study, on yellow fever vaccine responses in identical twins.

Source material: CD4+ T cells sorted from blood. These receptors came from a young woman in good health.

This clonotype was detected only a few times. The chain links TRBV12-3 or TRBV12-4 to TRBJ2-2; 12 bases line up with TRBD1. V trimming: 3 bases; J trimming: 6 bases; junction bases outside the gene matches: 8. There are 17 residues in the CDR3. The CDR3 loop is CASSLEAGTGGSGELFF. In DNA, the CDR3 is TGTGCCAGCAGTTTGGAGGCCGGGACAGGGGGCTCCGGGGAGCTGTTTTTT.

The CDR3 reads CASSTGALGGEQYF. DNA for the CDR3: TGTGCCAGCAGCACAGGGGCCCTAGGAGGCGAGCAGTACTTC. This chain joins TRBV3-1 and TRBJ2-7; 7 bases line up with TRBD1. J lost 6 bases, V lost 5 bases, and 10 bases had no gene match. In germline, CDR1 is LGHDT, CDR2 YNNKEL (reference sequence). This CDR3 contains 14 residues.

Only a few counts were recorded for this clonotype. The chain couples TRBV29-1 to TRBJ2-2, with TRBD2 identical over 13 bases. Per germline, CDR1 SQVTM and CDR2 ANQGSEA. The CDR3 length is 14 residues. With V trimmed by 5 bases and J by 6 bases, 3 bases remained unmatched. The DNA of the CDR3 is TGCAGCGTTACCGGACTAGCGGGAGCCGGGGAGCTGTTTTTT. It translates to CSVTGLAGAGELFF.

This chain links TRBV7-2 with TRBJ2-5; 8 bases agree with TRBD1. J gave up 7 bases and V 1 base, and 2 bases lay outside the gene matches. The CDR3 runs 13 residues. Per the germline V gene, CDR1 is SGHTA and CDR2 is FQGNSA. The CDR3 is CASSLDDRGTQYF. CDR3 bases: TGTGCCAGCAGCTTAGACGACAGGGGGACCCAGTACTTC.

This clonotype came up a few times. The V gene is TRBV28, the J gene TRBJ2-7; 9 bases are shared with TRBD1. The CDR3 is 12 amino acids. Germline V CDR1 and CDR2: MDHEN, SYDVKM. V lost 5 bases and J lost 12; bases outside the gene matches: 8. This CDR3 is CASSPPGQGSYF. The CDR3 DNA is TGTGCCAGCAGTCCCCCGGGACAGGGCTCGTACTTC.

This clonotype was seen a handful of times. The chain recombines TRBV28 with TRBJ1-5, with 10 bases lining up with TRBD1. The germline CDR1 and CDR2 sequences are MDHEN and SYDVKM. With V trimmed by 3 bases and J by 5 bases, 4 bases remained unmatched. The CDR3 loop spans 15 amino acids. In DNA, the CDR3 is TGTGCCAGCAGTTTTCAGGGACAGGGGTATCAGCCCCAGCATTTT. This translates into CASSFQGQGYQPQHF.

This clonotype has only a few counts. This chain links TRBV4-3 with TRBJ2-3; the D is unclear. Looked up from germline, CDR1 is LGHNA and CDR2 is YSLEER. V dropped 0 bases and J dropped 6 bases, with 10 bases sitting between them. The CDR3 is 14 residues long. CDR3 region: CASSQDLRLDTQYF. CDR3 nucleotides: TGCGCCAGCAGCCAAGACCTAAGGCTGGATACGCAGTATTTT.

This clonotype was recorded a few times. In nucleotides, the CDR3 is TGTGCCACTAAGGGTTTCTCTAGCGGGAGATCCGAGCAGTACTTC. Protein: CATKGFSSGRSEQYF. This chain links TRBV19 with TRBJ2-7; 10 nucleotides agree with TRBD2. The trim removed 10 bases at V and 6 bases at J, leaving 15 bases unmatched. Germline CDR1 LNHDA, CDR2 SQIVND (reference sequence). The CDR3 covers 15 residues. The full variable domain, in which reference TRBV19 and TRBJ2-7 provide the parts outside the CDR3, is DGGITQSPKYLFRKEGQNVTLSCEQNLNHDAMYWYRQDPGQGLRLIYYSQIVNDFQKGDIAEGYSVSREKKESFPLTVTSAQKNPTAFYLCATKGFSSGRSEQYFGPGTRLTVT.

This clonotype showed up just a few times. The chain carries TRBV18 and TRBJ2-5, with 7 bases matching TRBD1. Trimming took 4 bases from V and 3 from J; bases not matched to a gene: 8. Germline values: CDR1 KGHSH, CDR2 LQKENI. The CDR3 contains 15 residues. The CDR3: CASSQGQIQEETQYF. DNA of the CDR3: TGTGCCAGCTCACAGGGACAGATCCAAGAAGAGACCCAGTACTTC.

This clonotype was picked up many times. This chain links TRBV20-1 with TRBJ1-5; D is undetermined. Trimming took off 3 bases at V and 0 bases at J, with 12 bases between the two ends. Germline-derived CDR1 and CDR2 are DFQATT and SNEGSKA (reference sequence). This CDR3 region has 15 residues. The CDR3 protein is CSASGLAYSNQPQHF. The CDR3 DNA follows: TGCAGTGCTAGTGGCCTAGCCTATAGCAATCAGCCCCAGCATTTT.

The CDR3 loop reads CASSEGTSGLVGTQYF. The CDR3 DNA is TGTGCCAGCAGTGAGGGGACTAGCGGTTTGGTTGGTACGCAGTATTTT. The V and J genes are TRBV6-1 and TRBJ2-3; TRBD2 matches 11 bases. The CDR3 has 16 amino acids. Germline values: CDR1 MNHNS, CDR2 SASEGT. V trimming: 3 bases; J trimming: 8 bases; junction bases outside the gene matches: 10.

The rearrangement joins TRBV11-2 to TRBJ2-2; 8 bases match TRBD2. Germline V lookup: CDR1 SGHAT, CDR2 FQNNGV. Trimming cost V 2 bases and J 5 bases; bases outside gene matches: 7. The CDR3 is made up of 16 amino acids. CDR3 nucleotide sequence: TGTGCCAGCAGCTTATCGAGGGGCGGGAGGACCGGGGAGCTGTTTTTT. Translation gives CASSLSRGGRTGELFF.

In its sample, this clonotype was seen a few times. The chain employs TRBV5-6 and TRBJ2-3; 7 bases map to TRBD2. The junction had 5 bases not matched to a gene; V was cut back by 0 bases and J by 10 bases. The length of the CDR3 is 13 residues. In germline, CDR1 is SGHDT, CDR2 YYEEEE. The chain's CDR3 is CASSLGPAGSQYF. The CDR3 bases are TGTGCCAGCAGCTTGGGACCAGCGGGGTCGCAGTATTTT.

This rearrangement joins TRBV4-3 to TRBJ2-5; D gene ambiguous. The CDR3 has 14 residues. V lost 0 bases and J 8 bases, leaving 13 bases between the germline ends. Germline V lookup: CDR1 LGHNA, CDR2 YSLEER. The CDR3 loop is CASSQDWQFGTQYF. The CDR3 DNA reads as TGCGCCAGCAGCCAAGATTGGCAGTTCGGAACCCAGTACTTC.

The J gene is TRBJ1-3, the V gene TRBV2, with 7 bases lining up with TRBD1. From germline, CDR1 is SNHLY and CDR2 FYNNEI. The CDR3 has 13 residues. The trim removed 6 bases at V and 7 bases at J, leaving 6 bases unmatched. CDR3 protein: CASRGQWLNTIYF. The CDR3 DNA follows: TGTGCCAGCAGGGGACAGTGGCTGAACACCATATATTTT. Looking up the rest from reference TRBV2 and TRBJ1-3 gives the full variable domain: EPEVTQTPSHQVTQMGQEVILRCVPISNHLYFYWYRQILGQKVEFLVSFYNNEISEKSEIFDDQFSVERPDGSNFTLKIRSTKLEDSAMYFCASRGQWLNTIYFGEGSWLTVV.